The 28 T cell receptor beta chains listed next were all sequenced from one sample in a study of T cells in Graves' hyperthyroidism and ophthalmopathy. Amplification of TCR beta CDR3 regions was performed using RNA transcripts as template. During a first-round RT-PCR of the TCR CDR3, the HTBI primer set was used. Via MiXCR, TCRdb re-called the multiplex PCR reads, giving one row per CDR3 protein. The sample shows 350,000 to 500,000 distinct CDR3 sequences, approximately 15% of them seen only once. The sequenced sample consisted of blood. Source of these receptors: a woman younger than 35 with Graves' hyperthyroidism.

This clonotype has a count of ten or more. V usage is TRBV6-2 or TRBV6-3 and J usage is TRBJ1-2; 7 nucleotides match TRBD1. This CDR3 spans 14 amino acids. Germline trimming cut 2 bases from V and 5 bases from J; bases unmatched to any gene: 5. Looked up from germline, CDR1 is MNHEY and CDR2 is SVGEGT. The CDR3 sequence is CASSYDRDLYGYTF. The CDR3 DNA is TGTGCCAGCAGTTACGACAGGGACCTATATGGCTACACCTTC.

Ten or more counts support this clonotype. This chain connects TRBV11-2 to TRBJ2-1; D gene uncertain. The CDR3 is 16 residues long. Trimming removed 1 base from V and 0 bases from J, with 10 bases in between. Germline V gives CDR1 SGHAT, CDR2 FQNNGV. The chain's CDR3 is CASSLVAASSYNEQFF. The CDR3 region has the DNA TGTGCCAGCAGCTTAGTTGCGGCTAGCTCCTACAATGAGCAGTTCTTC.

With regard to this clonotype: A read error may account for a junction end that differs from germline. The gene calls are TRBV5-6 and TRBJ2-1, with 7 nucleotides matching TRBD2. The CDR3 contains 13 residues. Germline lookup yields CDR1 SGHDT and CDR2 YYEEEE. CDR3 in amino acids: CAGSLGIAGEQFF. The CDR3 bases are TGTGCCGGCAGCTTGGGAATAGCGGGTGAGCAGTTCTTC.

This clonotype has a count of ten or more. The chain employs TRBV7-8 and TRBJ1-1, with 7 nucleotides matching TRBD1. V shed 4 bases and J 11 bases; nucleotides not matched to a gene: 16. This CDR3 has 15 residues. In germline, CDR1 is SGHVS, CDR2 FQNEAQ. The CDR3, as DNA: TGTGCCAGCAGCTCAGTAAGACAGGGCATCACTGTTGCTTTCTTT. Residues: CASSSVRQGITVAFF.

This clonotype turned up a few times. V is TRBV4-2 and J is TRBJ2-3; D perhaps matches TRBD1 (5 bases). The CDR3 totals 17 residues. Germline V CDR1 and CDR2: LGHNA, YNFKEQ. Trimming pared 4 bases from V and 0 bases from J, leaving 17 bases between. The CDR3 DNA follows: TGTGCCAGCAGCCGAGAAGGCACAGGCCGAAGCACAGATACGCAGTATTTT. Translating gives CASSREGTGRSTDTQYF.

This clonotype was recorded many times. The chain couples TRBV27 to TRBJ1-1, with D possibly being TRBD1 (6 bases). The V gene lost 7 bases and the J gene lost 1 base, with 22 bases spanning the gap. The CDR3 length is 17 residues. Germline values: CDR1 MNHEY, CDR2 SMNVEV (reference sequence). The CDR3 DNA is TGTGCCAGCACCTTTTATGGAGCGGGGGGGGCGAACACTGAAGCTTTCTTT. Its protein is CASTFYGAGGANTEAFF.

This clonotype was detected a few times. V and J are TRBV3-1 and TRBJ2-2; a weak D match, TRBD2 (6 bases). The CDR3 sequence is 15 residues long. Deletions cut 6 bases from V and 5 bases from J, with 16 bases between. Germline values: CDR1 LGHDT, CDR2 YNNKEL (reference sequence). As DNA, the CDR3 is TGTGCCAGCAGTCCTTGGAGGGCCGGGACCGGGGAGCTGTTTTTT. Translation gives CASSPWRAGTGELFF.

In this sample, this clonotype turned up a few times. The chain uses TRBV20-1 and TRBJ2-1; possible D gene TRBD2, 6 bases. V was cut by 0 bases and J by 0 bases, with 15 bases left in between. The CDR3 contains 17 residues. CDR1 and CDR2 from the germline V gene are DFQATT and SNEGSKA (reference sequence). The CDR3 bases are TGCAGTGCTAGAGATCCCCAGCGGGCGAGCTCCTACAATGAGCAGTTCTTC. This codes for CSARDPQRASSYNEQFF.

Many counts were recorded for this clonotype. The chain combines TRBV5-6 with TRBJ2-7, with TRBD1 identical over 9 bases. Germline assignment: CDR1 SGHDT and CDR2 YYEEEE. The CDR3 loop spans 15 amino acids. The J segment lost 5 bases and the V segment lost 5 bases, leaving 11 bases of the junction unmatched. CDR3 sequence: CASRNGTGRRDEQYF. The CDR3 DNA sequence: TGTGCCAGCAGAAATGGGACAGGGAGAAGAGACGAGCAGTACTTC.

At least ten counts were recorded for this clonotype. V usage is TRBV7-2 and J usage is TRBJ2-5; D is uncertain. Trimming removed 3 bases from V and 5 bases from J, with 10 bases in between. CDR3 length: 13 residues. Germline CDR1 SGHTA, CDR2 FQGNSA. The DNA of the CDR3 is TGTGCCAGCAGCTTCGGCGGTGGCGAGACCCAGTACTTC. It yields the protein CASSFGGGETQYF. Based on the CDR3 plus reference TRBV7-2 and TRBJ2-5, the full variable domain is GAGVSQSPSNKVTEKGKDVELRCDPISGHTALYWYRQSLGQGLEFLIYFQGNSAPDKSGLPSDRFSAERTGGSVSTLTIQRTQQEDSAVYLCASSFGGGETQYFGPGTRLLVL.

This clonotype has a handful of counts. The CDR3 DNA sequence: TGTGCCACTGCCGGACTAGCGGGAGTCACAGATACGCAGTATTTT. It yields the protein CATAGLAGVTDTQYF. This chain connects TRBV10-3 to TRBJ2-3; 13 bases agree with TRBD2. Germline CDR1 is ENHRY and CDR2 is SYGVKD. The CDR3 extends over 15 amino acids. The J segment lost 2 bases and the V segment lost 10 bases, leaving 6 bases of the junction unmatched.

The V gene is TRBV27, the J gene TRBJ2-3; D tentatively fits TRBD1 or TRBD2 (6 bases each). Trimming left V 6 bases short and J 5 bases short, with 15 bases between. The CDR3 covers 14 residues. From germline, CDR1 is MNHEY and CDR2 SMNVEV (reference sequence). The CDR3 DNA follows: TGTGCCAGCAGAACACCCGAGGGGGGAGATACGCAGTATTTT. It encodes CASRTPEGGDTQYF.

The V gene is TRBV20-1, the J gene TRBJ2-3; the match to TRBD2 covers 7 bases. V was clipped by 3 bases and J by 2 bases; unmatched bases: 2. Germline CDR1 is DFQATT and CDR2 is SNEGSKA (reference sequence). This CDR3 comprises 13 residues. This CDR3 reads CSARSGATDTQYF. CDR3 nucleotide sequence: TGCAGTGCTAGGAGCGGGGCCACAGATACGCAGTATTTT.

This clonotype was observed many times. The chain is built from TRBV11-2 and TRBJ2-2; the match to TRBD1 covers 8 bases. CDR3 length: 17 amino acids. Unmatched junction bases numbered 14, after V lost 7 bases and J lost 4 bases. Germline loops: CDR1 SGHAT, CDR2 FQNNGV. This CDR3 reads CASNNKAGGERTGELFF. CDR3 nucleotide sequence: TGTGCCAGCAACAACAAGGCAGGGGGCGAACGCACCGGGGAGCTGTTTTTT.

This clonotype was seen at least ten times. V usage is TRBV12-3 or TRBV12-4 and J usage is TRBJ2-3; no clear D. This CDR3 comprises 14 residues. Trimming cost V 5 bases and J 1 base, with 10 bases left between them. The CDR3 region is CASSGWVGTDTQYF. The CDR3 DNA reads as TGTGCCAGCAGTGGGTGGGTTGGCACAGATACGCAGTATTTT.

In its sample, this clonotype was seen many times. The chain recombines TRBV12-3 or TRBV12-4 with TRBJ2-2; weak D call: TRBD1 (6 bases). V gave up 5 bases and J gave up 4 bases, with 14 bases separating them. The CDR3 length is 15 residues. The CDR3 protein is CASSRTGTATGELFF. In DNA, the CDR3 is TGTGCCAGCAGTCGAACAGGGACGGCCACCGGGGAGCTGTTTTTT.

The table lists this clonotype with a few counts. V is TRBV6-1 and J is TRBJ2-2; D not resolved. This CDR3 has 14 residues. Per germline, CDR1 MNHNS and CDR2 SASEGT. Trimming left V 3 bases short and J 5 bases short, with 10 bases between. CDR3 nucleotides: TGTGCCAGCAGTGAGCCTGGTCAGACCGGGGAGCTGTTTTTT. It encodes CASSEPGQTGELFF.

This clonotype was seen a few times. This rearrangement joins TRBV5-6 to TRBJ2-1, with D perhaps assigned TRBD1 or TRBD2 (5 bases each). In germline, CDR1 is SGHDT, CDR2 YYEEEE. This CDR3 has 13 residues. V lost 4 bases and J lost 10, with 15 bases in between. Here the CDR3 DNA reads TGTGCCAGCAGCCCGGGACGCATCGGAGAGCAGTTCTTC. Encoded protein: CASSPGRIGEQFF.

This chain links TRBV2 with TRBJ2-7; 11 bases fit TRBD1. Trimming at V came to 6 bases and at J to 0 bases, leaving 10 bases not matched to a gene. The germline gives CDR1 SNHLY, CDR2 FYNNEI. The CDR3 totals 17 residues. CDR3 nucleotide sequence: TGTGCCAGCAGCCCGACGACCGGGACAGGGGGCTCCTACGAGCAGTACTTC. Its protein is CASSPTTGTGGSYEQYF.

Only a few counts were recorded for this clonotype. V gene TRBV20-1 combines with J gene TRBJ1-4, with D uncertain. The V and J ends lost 8 bases and 5 bases respectively, with 12 bases between them. The CDR3 has 12 residues. Germline lookup yields CDR1 DFQATT and CDR2 SNEGSKA (reference sequence). The CDR3 nucleotides read TGCAGTTCGGAGGCCCCGAATGAAAAACTGTTTTTT. Residues: CSSEAPNEKLFF.

This clonotype was seen many times. The chain recombines TRBV29-1 with TRBJ2-7; D possibly corresponds to TRBD2 (5 bases). Deletions cut 6 bases from V and 3 bases from J, with 12 bases between. The CDR3 length is 12 residues. The germline V gene has CDR1 SQVTM and CDR2 ANQGSEA. The CDR3 bases are TGCAGCGTAGCGGACGGGTTCTACGAGCAGTACTTC. Its protein is CSVADGFYEQYF.

The gene calls are TRBV13 and TRBJ2-3, with D possibly matching TRBD2 (6 bases). This CDR3 contains 16 residues. Deletions cut 0 bases from V and 10 bases from J, with 20 bases between. CDR1 is PRHDT, CDR2 FYEKMQ, per germline (reference sequence). CDR3 sequence: CASSLGIAESLMAQYF. As DNA, the CDR3 is TGTGCCAGCAGCTTAGGGATAGCGGAGTCATTGATGGCGCAGTATTTT.

V gene TRBV29-1 combines with J gene TRBJ2-7, with D maybe TRBD2 (6 bases). The CDR3 covers 13 residues. Trimming removed 1 base at V and 1 base at J, with 8 bases between. CDR1 and CDR2 from the germline V gene are SQVTM and ANQGSEA. Written as DNA, the CDR3 is TGCAGCGTTGAAGCGGGGACTTCCTACGAGCAGTACTTC. Amino acids: CSVEAGTSYEQYF.

The sample holds a few counts of this clonotype. The genes are TRBV15 and TRBJ1-4; D ambiguous. Germline loops: CDR1 LNHNV, CDR2 YYDKDF (reference sequence). The CDR3 extends over 14 amino acids. V was cut by 9 bases and J by 2 bases, with 13 bases left in between. This CDR3 is CATGKEFTNEKLFF. CDR3 nucleotide sequence: TGTGCCACTGGAAAGGAGTTCACTAATGAAAAACTGTTTTTT.

The chain employs TRBV4-1 and TRBJ2-7; D might be TRBD2 (5 bases). The V end lost 1 base, the J end lost 9 bases, and 10 bases lay between the germline ends. The length of the CDR3 is 12 residues. In germline, CDR1 is MGHRA, CDR2 YSYEKL. The CDR3 DNA is TGCGCCAGCAGCCAAGTCGGCGGGCGGCAGTACTTC. Its translation: CASSQVGGRQYF.

This clonotype occurred many times. V gene TRBV3-1 combines with J gene TRBJ1-6; a weak D match, TRBD1 (5 bases). Germline CDR1 LGHDT, CDR2 YNNKEL (reference sequence). The CDR3 is 13 amino acids. V lost 8 bases and J 8 bases, leaving 13 bases between the germline ends. This CDR3 reads CASSRGLDSPLHF. The CDR3 DNA follows: TGTGCCAGCTCGAGGGGACTGGATTCACCCCTCCACTTT.

J is TRBJ2-7 and V is TRBV6-1; 7 nucleotides align to TRBD2. The germline gives CDR1 MNHNS, CDR2 SASEGT. V dropped 4 bases and J dropped 3; count of bases not matched to a gene: 3. There are 13 residues in the CDR3. Here the CDR3 DNA reads TGTGCCAGCAGTGCGGGAGGATTCTACGAGCAGTACTTC. Translating it yields CASSAGGFYEQYF.

This clonotype was seen ten or more times. The chain carries TRBV6-1 and TRBJ2-7; possible D gene TRBD2, 6 bases. The germline V gene has CDR1 MNHNS and CDR2 SASEGT. The length of the CDR3 is 13 residues. The V end lost 10 bases, the J end lost 2 bases, and 15 bases lay between the germline ends. As DNA, the CDR3 is TGTGCCACCATCGAACTAGCAGCCTACGAGCAGTACTTC. It codes for CATIELAAYEQYF.